The clone carrying this T cell receptor (beta chain) was detected many times. The antigen remains unidentified. The data belong to a study of Graves' ophthalmopathy and Graves' hyperthyroidism. Broader study findings: Most expanded clonotypes in thyroid above 0.001 frequency also showed up in blood.

CDR1 is MDHEN, CDR2 SYDVKM, per germline. The CDR3 loop spans 15 amino acids. V was trimmed by 6 bases and J by 2 bases, leaving 16 bases between them. Amplification targeted the TCR beta CDR3 regions, with RNA transcripts as the source material. First-round RT-PCR with HTBI primers preceded a second-round multiplex PCR. TCRdb redid the calling of the multiplex PCR reads with MiXCR, one entry per CDR3 protein. The sample has some 360,000 distinct CDR3 sequences, approximately 18% seen once. The sample consisted of peripheral blood. The V call is TRBV28, the J call TRBJ2-5, with D perhaps TRBD2 (6 bases). The source is an adult woman with stable Graves' hyperthyroidism. The CDR3 is CASRGAGKDQETQYF. CDR3 coding DNA: TGTGCCAGCAGGGGCGCGGGAAAAGATCAAGAGACCCAGTACTTC.